A single sample is the source of the 26 T cell receptor beta chains below, sequenced in a study of T cell responses to AZD1222 COVID-19 vaccine (dated by TCRdb to the early 2020s). The library relied on the immunoSEQ multiplex PCR assay. Not all clones reach the TCRdb copy of this immuneACCESS table, which keeps in-frame sequences only. Checked studies attribute under half of the gap to unresolved V genes and leave the rest unexplained. Present in this sample are 140,000 to 150,000 clones, approximately 90% of which were seen just once. The top ten clones comprise around 4.9% of the sample. Per the publication, the time point label means: baseline before first vaccination. This specimen was peripheral blood, taken on day 0 of AZD1222 vaccination. Receptor source: an adult in good health.

This clone was counted between two and nine times. Written as DNA, the CDR3 is TGTGCCAGCAGTTTACCCCCCTCGGGACAGGGTTGGGGAAGGCCCCAGCATTTT. Protein sequence: CASSLPPSGQGWGRPQHF. The chain joins TRBV28 to TRBJ1-5; 9 bases agree with TRBD1. From germline, CDR1 is MDHEN and CDR2 SYDVKM. The CDR3 runs 18 residues. The trim removed 2 bases at V and 9 bases at J, leaving 17 bases unmatched.

The chain combines TRBV21-1 with TRBJ1-1; the D call in the table, TRBD1, was not verified against the DNA. TRBV21-1 is a listed pseudogene. The CDR3 is 16 amino acids. Written as DNA, the CDR3 is TGTGCCAGCAGCAAAGGGCAGGGGGCAAGCGACACTGAAGCTTTCTTT. It translates to CASSKGQGASDTEAFF.

The chain combines TRBV18 with TRBJ2-7; 9 bases align to TRBD2. CDR1 is KGHSH and CDR2 is LQKENI in the germline V gene. Trimming at V came to 3 bases and at J to 4 bases, leaving 10 bases not matched to a gene. The length of the CDR3 is 16 residues. The CDR3 bases are TGTGCCAGCTCACCGAGCTTAGCGGGAGCAAGGTACGAGCAGTACTTC. As protein: CASSPSLAGARYEQYF.

The chain couples TRBV2 to TRBJ1-1; TRBD1 matches at 8 bases. The trim removed 4 bases at V and 9 bases at J, leaving 4 bases unmatched. Looked up from germline, CDR1 is SNHLY and CDR2 is FYNNEI. The CDR3 contains 12 residues. The CDR3 DNA follows: TGTGCCAGCAGTGCGGACAGGGATAAAGCTTTCTTT. Translating gives CASSADRDKAFF. The full variable domain, rest sourced from reference TRBV2 and TRBJ1-1, is EPEVTQTPSHQVTQMGQEVILRCVPISNHLYFYWYRQILGQKVEFLVSFYNNEISEKSEIFDDQFSVERPDGSNFTLKIRSTKLEDSAMYFCASSADRDKAFFGQGTRLTVV.

The V and J genes are TRBV15 and TRBJ2-2, with 9 bases lining up with TRBD2. Germline CDR1 LNHNV, CDR2 YYDKDF (reference sequence). Trimming took 6 bases from V and 5 from J; bases not matched to a gene: 7. The CDR3 is 15 amino acids. This chain's CDR3 is CATRLAGVSTGELFF. CDR3 sequence (DNA): TGTGCCACCAGGTTAGCGGGAGTTAGTACCGGGGAGCTGTTTTTT.

CDR3 DNA: TGTGCCAGCAGTAAGGAAAGGGGGTCAGCCCATTCACCCCTCCACTTT. Its translation is CASSKERGSAHSPLHF. The rearrangement links TRBV27 to TRBJ1-6; perhaps TRBD1 as D (6 bases). The germline CDR1 and CDR2 sequences are MNHEY and SMNVEV (reference sequence). V was clipped by 5 bases and J by 8 bases, with 19 bases between them. The CDR3 consists of 16 residues.

The V and J genes are TRBV6-5 and TRBJ2-7, with D possibly TRBD2 on 6 matching bases. This CDR3 is built from 14 residues. The V and J ends lost 6 bases and 3 bases respectively, with 15 bases between them. Germline values: CDR1 MNHEY, CDR2 SVGAGI. This chain's CDR3 is CASRPILASYEQYF. The CDR3 DNA is TGTGCCAGCAGGCCGATCCTAGCGAGCTACGAGCAGTACTTC.

The chain couples TRBV6-2 or TRBV6-3 to TRBJ2-7; 8 bases are a match to TRBD2. Germline V gene data show CDR1 as MNHEY and CDR2 as SVGEGT. Germline trimming cut 6 bases from V and 3 bases from J; bases unmatched to any gene: 7. The CDR3 covers 14 residues. The CDR3, as DNA: TGTGCCAGCAGCGATCTAGCGGGCGTCTACGAGCAGTACTTC. The encoded protein is CASSDLAGVYEQYF.

The chain employs TRBV18 and TRBJ2-2, with 8 nucleotides matching TRBD1. CDR3 length: 15 amino acids. The germline V gene encodes CDR1 KGHSH and CDR2 LQKENI. V lost 2 bases and J lost 6; bases outside the gene matches: 5. The CDR3: CASSPFRTGPGELFF. The CDR3 coding sequence is TGTGCCAGCTCACCATTTCGGACAGGGCCCGGGGAGCTGTTTTTT.

This chain connects TRBV29-1 to TRBJ2-4; D perhaps matches TRBD1 (5 bases). In germline, CDR1 is SQVTM, CDR2 ANQGSEA. The CDR3 spans 14 residues. The V gene lost 1 base and the J gene lost 3 bases, with 10 bases spanning the gap. CDR3 sequence: CSVEGRQGKNIQYF. DNA of the CDR3: TGCAGCGTTGAAGGCCGGCAGGGCAAAAACATTCAGTACTTC.

V usage is TRBV2 and J usage is TRBJ1-6; D call uncertain. Germline V gene lookup returns CDR1 SNHLY and CDR2 FYNNEI. V was shortened by 4 bases and J by 3 bases, with 4 bases between the two germline ends. The CDR3 is made up of 13 amino acids. The DNA for the CDR3 is TGTGCCAGCAGTGTTTACTATAATTCACCCCTCCACTTT. The encoded protein is CASSVYYNSPLHF.

V and J are TRBV28 and TRBJ2-1; 8 bases are a match to TRBD2. Germline V gives CDR1 MDHEN, CDR2 SYDVKM. V trimming: 6 bases; J trimming: 7 bases; junction bases outside the gene matches: 14. There are 16 residues in the CDR3. This CDR3 is CASSPDFSGRWNEQFF. The CDR3 DNA sequence: TGTGCCAGCAGCCCGGACTTCAGCGGGAGATGGAATGAGCAGTTCTTC.

The CDR3 is CASSLSDRAGEQYF. For the CDR3, the DNA is TGTGCCAGCAGTTTATCGGACAGGGCAGGGGAGCAGTACTTC. This chain connects TRBV28 to TRBJ2-7; 8 bases fit TRBD1. The V gene's germline CDR1 is MDHEN and CDR2 SYDVKM. CDR3 size: 14 residues. J gave up 7 bases and V 1 base, and 6 bases lay outside the gene matches.

V gene TRBV23-1 combines with J gene TRBJ2-3; D may be TRBD1 or TRBD2 (5 bases each). TRBV23-1 is designated an ORF whose function remains uncertain. The V and J ends lost 8 bases and 0 bases respectively, with 18 bases between them. The CDR3 runs 16 residues. As DNA, the CDR3 is TGCGCCAGCGCCCCAAATGGGGGTCCCAGCACAGATACGCAGTATTTT. It specifies CASAPNGGPSTDTQYF.

The CDR3 nucleotides are TGTGCCACCAGCAGGGACGGACAGGGGCGGGCTTTCTTT. It specifies CATSRDGQGRAFF. This chain connects TRBV15 to TRBJ1-1; the match to TRBD1 covers 9 bases. The CDR3 contains 13 residues. The germline CDR1 and CDR2 sequences are LNHNV and YYDKDF (reference sequence). After removal of 3 bases from V and 11 bases from J, the junction contained 7 bases not matched to a gene.

The rearrangement joins TRBV3-1 (or the pseudogene TRBV3-2) to TRBJ1-5; D might be TRBD1 (6 bases). CDR3 length equals 14 residues. Germline V gives CDR1 LGHDT, CDR2 YNNKEL (reference sequence). V was shortened by 3 bases and J by 7 bases, with 13 bases between the two germline ends. In nucleotides, the CDR3 is TGTGCCAGCAGCCAGGGGTCAGGGGTCCAGCCCCAGCATTTT. This codes for CASSQGSGVQPQHF.

The CDR3 is CASSTTSSYEQYF. The CDR3, as DNA: TGTGCCAGCAGCACCACGTCAAGCTACGAGCAGTACTTC. The genes are TRBV11-3 and TRBJ2-7; the D is unclear. Trimming took 5 bases from V and 3 from J, leaving 11 bases between them. The germline V gene encodes CDR1 SGHNT and CDR2 YENEEA. The CDR3 contains 13 residues.

The chain combines TRBV6-2 or TRBV6-3 with TRBJ1-1; D is ambiguous. Germline V gene lookup returns CDR1 MNHEY and CDR2 SVGEGT. V was shortened by 2 bases and J by 8 bases, with 9 bases between the two germline ends. This CDR3 has 12 amino acids. The chain's CDR3 is CASSYVGYEAFF. The CDR3 DNA reads as TGTGCCAGCAGTTACGTGGGATACGAAGCTTTCTTT.

This chain uses TRBV28 with TRBJ1-5; 12 positions match TRBD1. This CDR3 has 16 amino acids. CDR1 is MDHEN, CDR2 SYDVKM, per germline. J was trimmed by 7 bases and V by 1 base; bases with no gene match: 5. The CDR3 region is CASSLYGTGGGQPQHF. The CDR3 nucleotides are TGTGCCAGCAGTTTATACGGGACAGGGGGCGGGCAGCCCCAGCATTTT.

The chain recombines TRBV12-3 or TRBV12-4 with TRBJ1-5, with TRBD1 identical over 10 bases. The CDR3 loop spans 12 amino acids. J was trimmed by 6 bases and V by 9 bases; bases with no gene match: 2. The CDR3 DNA is TGTGCCAGTCGGACAGGGGGTCAGCCCCAGCATTTT. Its translation is CASRTGGQPQHF.

This rearrangement joins TRBV6-2 or TRBV6-3 to TRBJ2-1; D is uncertain. V was trimmed by 6 bases and J by 2 bases, leaving 8 bases between them. This CDR3 comprises 13 residues. The V gene's germline CDR1 is MNHEY and CDR2 SVGEGT. CDR3 in amino acids: CASSPYPYNEQFF. The CDR3 DNA reads as TGTGCCAGCAGCCCCTACCCCTACAATGAGCAGTTCTTC.

The chain employs TRBV19 and TRBJ2-2; D remains ambiguous. Deletions cut 6 bases from V and 0 bases from J, with 11 bases between. This CDR3 region has 15 residues. Germline-derived CDR1 and CDR2 are LNHDA and SQIVND (reference sequence). The CDR3 here is CASSISFSNTGELFF. In DNA, the CDR3 is TGTGCCAGTAGCATAAGCTTTTCGAACACCGGGGAGCTGTTTTTT.

The chain couples TRBV4-3 to TRBJ2-7; tentatively, D is TRBD1 (6 bases). Germline lookup yields CDR1 LGHNA and CDR2 YSLEER. This CDR3 is 13 amino acids long. Between the trimmed V and J ends, which lost 1 base and 6 bases, there was a span of 10 bases. CDR3 protein: CASSQALGGEQYF. The CDR3 bases are TGCGCCAGCAGCCAAGCCCTAGGGGGCGAGCAGTACTTC.

The gene calls are TRBV30 and TRBJ1-5, with TRBD1 matching 9 bases. Trimming at V came to 0 bases and at J to 11 bases, leaving 11 bases not matched to a gene. Germline lookup yields CDR1 GTSNPN and CDR2 SVGIG (reference sequence). This CDR3 spans 15 amino acids. CDR3 residues: CAWSVGTGRGSTQHF. CDR3 nucleotide sequence: TGTGCCTGGAGTGTGGGGACAGGGAGGGGGTCAACCCAGCATTTT.

The chain is built from TRBV10-3 and TRBJ2-5, with TRBD2 identical over 8 bases. The V gene's germline CDR1 is ENHRY and CDR2 SYGVKD. After removal of 3 bases from V and 5 bases from J, the junction contained 11 bases not matched to a gene. The CDR3 has 16 amino acids. The CDR3 here is CAISDLSGKGGETQYF. In DNA, the CDR3 is TGTGCCATCAGTGATCTTAGCGGGAAAGGTGGGGAGACCCAGTACTTC.

The CDR3 DNA reads as TGTGCCAGTAGTATTAATGGAGTGGGACAGGGTGATGGCTACACCTTC. It is translated as CASSINGVGQGDGYTF. The V and J genes are TRBV19 and TRBJ1-2, with TRBD1 identical over 9 bases. Germline CDR1 and CDR2: LNHDA and SQIVND (reference sequence). With 3 bases clipped from V and 6 bases from J, the junction kept 11 bases outside the gene matches. The CDR3 covers 16 residues.